Below, one T cell receptor (beta chain) is given with its context. The sample originates from a study of blood T cell repertoires in COVID-19. Repertoires were generated with immunoSEQ multiplex PCR, while TCRdb's copy carries only in-frame clones and drops some. The sample holds about 240,000 clones, around 89% seen once. This CDR3 has 16 residues. The germline V gene encodes CDR1 SGHVS and CDR2 FQNEAQ. Trimming cost V 5 bases and J 0 bases, with 13 bases left between them. The sequence was obtained from a woman aged 25 to 39 who had recovered from COVID-19. Sample: PBMCs or T cells enriched from blood (not recorded which). The genes are TRBV7-8 and TRBJ1-4; tentative D call: TRBD1 (5 bases). CDR3 sequence (DNA): TGTGCCAGCAGCCTCTATGACAGTGCAACTAATGAAAAACTGTTTTTT. As protein: CASSLYDSATNEKLFF. The entire variable domain, with the rest obtained from reference TRBV7-8 and TRBJ1-4, is as follows: GAGVSQSPRYKVAKRGQDVALRCDPISGHVSLFWYQQALGQGPEFLTYFQNEAQLDKSGLPSDRFFAERPEGSVSTLKIQRTQQEDSAVYLCASSLYDSATNEKLFFGSGTQLSVL.